Listed below are T cell receptor beta chains from one sample, sequenced in a study of cytomegalovirus exposure and HLA in healthy donors. Repertoires were generated with immunoSEQ multiplex PCR, while TCRdb's copy carries only in-frame clones and drops some. Among some 290,000 clones listed, approximately 88% were seen once. Sequenced: PBMCs. The source is a man younger than 45 in good health and CMV-seronegative. Each CDR3 is given with its conserved first and last residue. D genes are given only for firm matches. The size entry is marked missing in some rows and otherwise reads once, few, many or a size class.

few	TRBJ1-6	TRBV6-5	TRBD1	TGTGCCAGCAGTGACAGGGGTCCACCCCTCCACTTT	CASSDRGPPLHF
.	TRBJ1-4	TRBV6-6	TRBD1	TGTGCCAGCAGTAATCCGGGACAGGGAAGGGAAAAACTGTTTTTT	CASSNPGQGREKLFF
.	TRBJ1-5	TRBV2	.	TGTGCCAGCAGTGAGGAGGTGGCTCAGCCCCAGCATTTT	CASSEEVAQPQHF
.	TRBJ2-7	TRBV6-5	TRBD1	TGTGCCAGCAAGGTGGACAGGGTTCCCTACGAGCAGTACTTC	CASKVDRVPYEQYF
.	TRBJ1-2	TRBV29-1	.	TGCAGCGTTGAGGGTATAGCAGGGGCGAACTATGGCTACACCTTC	CSVEGIAGANYGYTF
.	TRBJ1-2	TRBV9	TRBD1	TGTGCCAGCAGAGAAAACAGGGGGGGTGGCTATGGCTACACCTTC	CASRENRGGGYGYTF
once	TRBJ2-2	TRBV4-3	TRBD2	TGCGCCAGCAGCCAAGGGCTAGCGGGGGGGCTGGCGCGGGAGCTGTTTTTT	CASSQGLAGGLARELFF
.	TRBJ1-4	TRBV10-1	.	TGCGCCAGCAGTGAGGGGCCGGGAGAAAAACTGTTTTTT	CASSEGPGEKLFF
.	TRBJ1-5	TRBV25-1	TRBD1	TGTGCCCTAATCCGGGGACAGCACAATCAGCCCCAGCATTTT	CALIRGQHNQPQHF
.	TRBJ2-2	TRBV2	.	TGTGCCAGCAGTGTTCGTTCGGAGGGTTGGGTCACCGGGGAGCTGTTTTTT	CASSVRSEGWVTGELFF
.	TRBJ1-5	TRBV6-1	.	TGTGCCAGCAGTGAAAAAGGGGAGGGTTATCAGCCCCAGCATTTT	CASSEKGEGYQPQHF
.	TRBJ1-1	TRBV5-4	.	TGTGCCAGCAGCTTGTCCGTCAGGGAGAACACTGAAGCTTTCTTT	CASSLSVRENTEAFF
.	TRBJ2-2	TRBV6-1	.	TGTGCCAGCAGTGAAGACCGGTGGTTTACCGCGAACACCGGGGAGCTGTTTTTT	CASSEDRWFTANTGELFF
.	TRBJ1-6	TRBV5-4	TRBD1	TGTGCCAGCAGCCCGGGACAGGGGGTAGGATCACCCCTCCACTTT	CASSPGQGVGSPLHF
.	TRBJ2-7	TRBV4-1	TRBD1	TGCGCCAGCAGCCAAGCATCTGGACAGGCGATCTACGAGCAGTACTTC	CASSQASGQAIYEQYF
.	TRBJ2-1	TRBV7-9	TRBD1	TGTGCCAGCAGCTCAACCGGGACAGGGGGTTACAATGAGCAGTTCTTC	CASSSTGTGGYNEQFF
.	TRBJ2-3	TRBV11-2	TRBD2	TGTGCCAGCAGCTATGCGGGGGGCCCGGATACGCAGTATTTT	CASSYAGGPDTQYF
.	TRBJ1-4	TRBV20-1	.	TGCAGTGCTTCAGATGAAAAACTGTTTTTT	CSASDEKLFF
.	TRBJ2-3	TRBV5-6	.	TGTGCCAGCACAACTTTACGGGATACGCAGTATTTT	CASTTLRDTQYF
.	TRBJ2-3	TRBV4-1	TRBD2	TGCGCCAGCAGCCAATCTCTAGCGGGGGGCCAGGATACGCAGTATTTT	CASSQSLAGGQDTQYF
.	TRBJ1-2	TRBV6-5	TRBD1	TGTGCCAGCGGACAGGGCTATGGCTACACCTTC	CASGQGYGYTF
.	TRBJ2-1	TRBV6-5	.	TGTGCCAGCAGCCTCATGAGGTTTGAGCAGTTCTTC	CASSLMRFEQFF
once	TRBJ1-2	TRBV5-4	.	TGTGCCAGCAGCCCCCGGGGAGTCAAGAACTATGGCTACACCTTC	CASSPRGVKNYGYTF
.	TRBJ2-2	TRBV2	.	TGTGCCAGCAGTGAAATGGGAGGGAACACCGGGGAGCTGTTTTTT	CASSEMGGNTGELFF
.	TRBJ2-7	TRBV11-2	.	TGTGCCAGCAGCCCTACCGCCCACAGCTCCTACGAGCAGTACTTC	CASSPTAHSSYEQYF
.	TRBJ2-5	TRBV4-1	.	TGCGCCAGCAGCCCCTTAGGGGGAGCAGAGACCCAGTACTTC	CASSPLGGAETQYF
.	TRBJ1-4	TRBV2	.	TGTGCCAGCAGTGATAGGGGGACTAATGAAAAACTGTTTTTT	CASSDRGTNEKLFF
.	TRBJ1-6	TRBV4-3	.	TGCGCCAGCAGCCCCGTAAGGGGGTCAGCCTCACCCCTCCACTTT	CASSPVRGSASPLHF
.	TRBJ1-1	TRBV7-2	.	TGTGCCAGCAGCACGACACAGGGAACCGAAGCTTTCTTT	CASSTTQGTEAFF
.	TRBJ1-1	TRBV6-5	.	TGTGCCAGCAGTTATGGAGGGAATCGACTTGTCACTGAAGCTTTCTTT	CASSYGGNRLVTEAFF
.	TRBJ2-3	TRBV9	TRBD2	TGTGCCAGCAGCGAAGCGGGGGGGCAGGTCACAGATACGCAGTATTTT	CASSEAGGQVTDTQYF
.	TRBJ2-5	TRBV21-1	.	TGTGCCAGCAGCAAACTGGGAGGACTAGGGACGGCCAAGACCCAGTACTTC	CASSKLGGLGTAKTQYF
.	TRBJ2-7	TRBV5-1	TRBD2	TGCGCCAGCCGACCCCAGCTCGGGGGGGGCTACGAGCAGTACTTC	CASRPQLGGGYEQYF
.	TRBJ2-4	TRBV19	.	TGTGCCAGTAGTGTAACACCACCAGGGTCGGCCAAAAACATTCAGTACTTC	CASSVTPPGSAKNIQYF
.	TRBJ1-3	TRBV6-5	TRBD1	TGTGCCAGTTCCAGGGGGTTCTCTGGAAACACCATATATTTT	CASSRGFSGNTIYF
.	TRBJ2-7	TRBV4-3	TRBD1	TGCGCCAGCAGCTACGGGACAGGAACCTACGAGCAGTACTTC	CASSYGTGTYEQYF
.	TRBJ1-4	TRBV6-5	.	TGTGCCAGCAGCTTAACGACAGGACGAAATGAAAAACTGTTTTTT	CASSLTTGRNEKLFF
.	TRBJ2-2	TRBV6-1	TRBD1	TGTGCCAGCAGTGATAAGACAGGGCGGACCGGGGAGCTGTTTTTT	CASSDKTGRTGELFF
.	TRBJ2-2	TRBV7-8	TRBD2	TGTGCCAGCAGCTTAGTCAGAATAGGGTACACTAGCGGGGACGCGAACACCGGGGAGCTGTTTTTT	CASSLVRIGYTSGDANTGELFF
.	TRBJ2-7	TRBV5-1	TRBD1	TGCGCCAGCAGCTCCCCCGGGACAGGGATGGGGCAGTACTTC	CASSSPGTGMGQYF
few	TRBJ1-5	TRBV5-6	.	TGTGCCAGCAGCCGCCGACAGCTTTATAGCAATCAGCCCCAGCATTTT	CASSRRQLYSNQPQHF
few	TRBJ1-5	TRBV9	.	TGTGCCAGCAGCGTAGGGGGCGAGGTCGATCAGCCCCAGCATTTT	CASSVGGEVDQPQHF
once	TRBJ2-3	TRBV12-1	.	TGTGCCAGCAGCCAAAATGACTTTTGCACAGATACGCAGTATTTT	CASSQNDFCTDTQYF
few	TRBJ1-6	TRBV9	.	TGTGCCAGCAGCGCCCGTGGGCAGGGCGGTCCCCTCCACTTT	CASSARGQGGPLHF
.	TRBJ2-4	TRBV4-1	.	TGCGCCAGCAGCCCAGAAACCATAGGTGGTGGCGCGGCACTAGCCAAAAACATTCAGTACTTC	CASSPETIGGGAALAKNIQYF
.	TRBJ1-1	TRBV30	.	TGTGCCTGGAGGACGGGACATGGGAACACTGAAGCTTTCTTT	CAWRTGHGNTEAFF
.	TRBJ1-6	TRBV28	TRBD1	TGTGCCAGCAGTTTACCTCAGACAGGGGATTCACCCCTCCACTTT	CASSLPQTGDSPLHF
.	TRBJ2-3	TRBV5-4	TRBD1	TGTGCCAGCAGCCTGGGACAGGGGGCGTTGTCTGATACGCAGTATTTT	CASSLGQGALSDTQYF
.	TRBJ2-3	TRBV6-6	TRBD1	TGTGCCAGCAGTTGGGACAGGGTCGGGGTTACGCAGTATTTT	CASSWDRVGVTQYF
.	TRBJ1-1	TRBV28	TRBD1	TGTGCCAGCAGTCCCGGGACAGGGGGCGTTTTTGGTAAGGAAGCTTTCTTT	CASSPGTGGVFGKEAFF
.	TRBJ1-4	TRBV7-6	TRBD1	TGTGCCAGCAGCTTAGCGGGCCAGGGGGCCTTTGAAAAACTGTTTTTT	CASSLAGQGAFEKLFF
.	TRBJ1-2	TRBV7-9	TRBD1	TGTGCCACCGGTGGGGGACAGCCGCCCGATTTTAACTATGGCTACACCTTC	CATGGGQPPDFNYGYTF
few	TRBJ2-7	TRBV4-3	.	TGCGCCAGCAGCCAAGATCTCTCCTACGAGCAGTACTTC	CASSQDLSYEQYF
.	TRBJ2-7	TRBV27	.	TGTGCCAGCAGTGCTCCGGGACTCCAGTACGAGCAGTACTTC	CASSAPGLQYEQYF